One T cell receptor beta chain is described in this entry. No antigen is known for it. The V gene lost 3 bases and the J gene lost 1 base, with 19 bases spanning the gap. Germline CDR1 and CDR2: MGHRA and YSYEKL. The length of the CDR3 is 17 residues. The entry originates in a study of Ad26.COV2.S vaccination and SARS-CoV-2 variants. Study information: Within the COV1001 Ad26.COV2.S trial arm, the donor was enrolled. Points from the study as a whole: Reported post-vaccination CD8+ and CD4+ T cell responses to spike showed substantial breadth. Assessments of TCR breadth and depth may have underestimated the total T cell responses.

Treatment given: some 19 received Ad26.COV2.S at low or high dose, single or two shots; several received placebo; per-sample allocation not given. Sampling was done on day 63 after the first vaccine or placebo injection. Sequencing was performed with immunoSEQ multiplex PCR; in TCRdb, only in-frame clones are kept and a portion is missing. The sample yields a few hundred thousand clones, approximately 87% seen once. The sequence came from a person between 18 and 60 years old who received the Ad26.COV2.S COVID-19 vaccine or a placebo. This rearrangement joins TRBV4-1 to TRBJ2-7; D possibly uses TRBD1 or TRBD2 (5 bases each). The starting material was peripheral blood, obtained in a trial of Ad26.COV2.S vaccine versus placebo. In nucleotides, the CDR3 is TGCGCCAGCAGCCACAGGGACGTCAGTCAAGGATCCTACGAGCAGTACTTC. It encodes CASSHRDVSQGSYEQYF.